Below are 16 T cell receptor beta chains sequenced from a single sample in a study of beta chain features in type 1 diabetes. Isolated RNA was reverse transcribed in full, so expressed TCRB transcripts were sequenced. This table comes from immunoSEQ multiplex PCR, and its TCRdb copy is limited to in-frame clones, with some not included. The sample has about 140,000 clones, roughly 10% seen once. The sample consisted of central memory CD4+ T cells from blood. The source of these receptors is a woman in her thirties or forties in good health.

This clone was detected a few times. This rearrangement joins TRBV19 to TRBJ1-1; D uncertain. CDR1 and CDR2 (germline): LNHDA, SQIVND (reference sequence). The V end lost 1 base, the J end lost 1 base, and 10 bases lay between the germline ends. The CDR3 extends over 15 amino acids. The CDR3 sequence: CASSIGAGTNTEAFF. The CDR3 DNA is TGTGCCAGTAGTATAGGAGCGGGAACGAACACTGAAGCTTTCTTT.

This clone has a handful of counts. The rearrangement uses TRBV27 and TRBJ2-3, with D maybe TRBD1 (6 bases). Trimming left V 4 bases short and J 1 base short, with 9 bases between. The germline V gene has CDR1 MNHEY and CDR2 SMNVEV (reference sequence). This CDR3 is built from 14 residues. This chain's CDR3 is CASSSWTGTDTQYF. In DNA form, the CDR3 reads TGTGCCAGCAGTTCGTGGACAGGCACAGATACGCAGTATTTT.

The chain combines TRBV5-1 with TRBJ1-3, with 8 bases lining up with TRBD1. The CDR3 loop spans 16 amino acids. Germline CDR1 SGHRS, CDR2 YFSETQ. Trimming cost V 5 bases and J 0 bases; bases outside gene matches: 7. The CDR3 DNA reads as TGCGCCAGCAGGCCCAACGACAGGGGCTCTGGAAACACCATATATTTT. This encodes CASRPNDRGSGNTIYF.

This clone was picked up a small number of times. The chain uses TRBV9 and TRBJ2-3; 12 bases line up with TRBD1. Germline V gene sequence: CDR1 SGDLS, CDR2 YYNGEE. The length of the CDR3 is 16 residues. Trimming cost V 0 bases and J 5 bases; bases outside gene matches: 4. In nucleotides, the CDR3 is TGTGCCAGCAGCGTAGGGGGACAGGGGGCTTTAGATACGCAGTATTTT. Amino acids: CASSVGGQGALDTQYF.

A note on this clone: At the DNA level, this CDR3 is encoded by other sequences in the same sample as well. The rearrangement joins TRBV7-2 to TRBJ2-5, with D hard to call. CDR3 length equals 12 residues. Germline values: CDR1 SGHTA, CDR2 FQGNSA. The V gene lost 3 bases and the J gene lost 5 bases, with 7 bases spanning the gap. The CDR3 is CASSFSRETQYF. The CDR3 DNA follows: TGTGCCAGCAGCTTCAGCAGGGAGACCCAGTACTTC.

The rearrangement joins TRBV4-2 to TRBJ2-5; 10 bases are shared with TRBD2. Germline V gives CDR1 LGHNA, CDR2 YNFKEQ. After removal of 1 base from V and 1 base from J, the junction contained 15 bases not matched to a gene. This CDR3 is 20 amino acids long. In DNA, the CDR3 is TGTGCCAGCAGCCAAGGAGTAGGGGGACTAGCGACTGGGGGCCAAGAGACCCAGTACTTC. Translated, it gives CASSQGVGGLATGGQETQYF.

V gene TRBV6-5 combines with J gene TRBJ1-2; no definite D call. There are 15 residues in the CDR3. Between the trimmed V and J ends, which lost 0 bases and 4 bases, there was a span of 12 bases. Germline CDR1 and CDR2: MNHEY and SVGAGI. The CDR3 spells CASSYSATVLYGYTF. CDR3 bases: TGTGCCAGCAGTTACTCTGCCACGGTGCTCTATGGCTACACCTTC.

This clone was counted a few times. This chain uses TRBV4-3 with TRBJ2-6; a possible D gene is TRBD1 (6 bases). Between the trimmed V and J ends, which lost 0 bases and 2 bases, there was a span of 8 bases. This CDR3 has 16 amino acids. The germline CDR1 and CDR2 sequences are LGHNA and YSLEER. CDR3 coding DNA: TGCGCCAGCAGCCAAGATCCAGGGGCTGGGGCCAACGTCCTGACTTTC. Translating gives CASSQDPGAGANVLTF.

This clone showed up just a few times. The rearrangement links TRBV25-1 to TRBJ1-3; D gene unclear. Germline V gene sequence: CDR1 MGHDK, CDR2 SYGVNS. V was pared by 6 bases and J by 0 bases, with 6 bases between. The CDR3 spans 13 residues. CDR3 sequence: CASRQSSGNTIYF. CDR3 coding DNA: TGTGCCAGCAGACAGAGCTCTGGAAACACCATATATTTT.

This clone was found a few times. CDR3 coding DNA: TGCAGCGTTGTAGGTAGCGGGGTGTCTACAGATACGCAGTATTTT. Translating it yields CSVVGSGVSTDTQYF. V usage is TRBV29-1 and J usage is TRBJ2-3; 8 bases align to TRBD2. Germline CDR1 is SQVTM and CDR2 is ANQGSEA. After removal of 4 bases from V and 3 bases from J, the junction contained 9 bases not matched to a gene. The CDR3 consists of 15 residues.

V gene TRBV5-8 combines with J gene TRBJ1-1, with D possibly TRBD1 on 5 matching bases. The CDR3 has 15 amino acids. The V end lost 4 bases, the J end lost 1 base, and 14 bases lay between the germline ends. From germline, CDR1 is SGHTS and CDR2 YDEGEE. The CDR3 here is CASSPPDRENTEAFF. The CDR3 nucleotides read TGTGCCAGCAGCCCTCCCGACAGAGAGAACACTGAAGCTTTCTTT. The complete variable domain, with remaining parts taken from reference TRBV5-8 and TRBJ1-1, reads EAGVTQSPTHLIKTRGQQATLRCSPISGHTSVYWYQQALGLGLQFLLWYDEGEERNRGNFPPRFSGRQFPNYSSELNVNALELEDSALYLCASSPPDRENTEAFFGQGTRLTVV.

The chain links TRBV19 to TRBJ2-3, with 8 bases that match TRBD2. This CDR3 has 15 amino acids. After removal of 4 bases from V and 4 bases from J, the junction contained 7 bases not matched to a gene. Germline V CDR1 and CDR2: LNHDA, SQIVND (reference sequence). Written as DNA, the CDR3 is TGTGCCAGTAGTAATAGCGGGGAGGGCCCAGATACGCAGTATTTT. Translating it yields CASSNSGEGPDTQYF.

This chain connects TRBV7-6 to TRBJ2-4, with D perhaps TRBD1 (6 bases). The CDR3 has 13 residues. Germline-derived CDR1 and CDR2 are SGHVS and FNYEAQ. Trimming shortened V by 1 base and J by 9 bases, and 10 bases separated the two germline ends. The DNA of the CDR3 is TGTGCCAGCAGCTTAGAGACAGGAAGCATTCAGTACTTC. Amino acids: CASSLETGSIQYF.

This clone was seen only a few times. The V call is TRBV19, the J call TRBJ1-5; unclear D gene. V was cut by 3 bases and J by 11 bases, with 8 bases left in between. This CDR3 comprises 11 residues. Germline CDR1 and CDR2: LNHDA and SQIVND (reference sequence). As DNA, the CDR3 is TGTGCCAGTAGTATCAGTGACACCCAGCATTTT. It is translated as CASSISDTQHF.

This clone was seen more than once but under ten times. This chain uses TRBV7-6 with TRBJ1-5, with D maybe TRBD1 (6 bases). The length of the CDR3 is 15 residues. Between the trimmed V and J ends, which lost 1 base and 0 bases, there was a span of 7 bases. CDR1 is SGHVS, CDR2 FNYEAQ, per germline. The CDR3 region is CASSLVQGSNQPQHF. Here the CDR3 DNA reads TGTGCCAGCAGCTTAGTACAGGGTAGCAATCAGCCCCAGCATTTT. Full variable domain (rest looked up from reference TRBV7-6 and TRBJ1-5): GAGVSQSPRYKVTKRGQDVALRCDPISGHVSLYWYRQALGQGPEFLTYFNYEAQQDKSGLPNDRFSAERPEGSISTLTIQRTEQRDSAMYRCASSLVQGSNQPQHFGDGTRLSIL.

The rearrangement links TRBV5-4 to TRBJ1-4; D is perhaps TRBD1 (5 bases). This CDR3 is built from 15 residues. Germline V lookup: CDR1 SGHNT, CDR2 YYREEE (reference sequence). Trimming removed 3 bases at V and 3 bases at J, with 12 bases between. CDR3 sequence (DNA): TGTGCCAGCAGCTACTATGGGGCATCTAATGAAAAACTGTTTTTT. Amino acid sequence: CASSYYGASNEKLFF.